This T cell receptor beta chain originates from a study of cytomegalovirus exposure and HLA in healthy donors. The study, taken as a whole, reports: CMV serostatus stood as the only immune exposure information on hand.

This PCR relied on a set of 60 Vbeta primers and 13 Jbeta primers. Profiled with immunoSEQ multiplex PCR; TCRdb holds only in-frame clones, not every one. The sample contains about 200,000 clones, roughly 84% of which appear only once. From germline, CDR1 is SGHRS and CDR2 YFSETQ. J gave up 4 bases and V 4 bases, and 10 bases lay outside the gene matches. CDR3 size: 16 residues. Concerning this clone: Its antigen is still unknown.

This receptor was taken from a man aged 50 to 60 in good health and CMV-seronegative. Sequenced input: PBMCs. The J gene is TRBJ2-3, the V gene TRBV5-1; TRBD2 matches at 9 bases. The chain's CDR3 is CASSLGNSGSADTQYF. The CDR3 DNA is TGCGCCAGCAGCCTCGGTAATAGCGGGAGTGCAGATACGCAGTATTTT.